Below are 18 T cell receptor beta chains sequenced from a single sample in a study of blood T cells in healthy people across ages. Through a sample-barcoded 5' primer and a J-beta primer mix, a second PCR was run for roughly 6 to 12 cycles. TCRdb analysed the 5' RACE reads with MiXCR anew, one entry per CDR3 protein. The sample gives around 1,600,000 distinct CDR3 sequences, approximately 39% of which show up once; about 4% is in the top ten. Sequenced material: blood. Receptor source: a woman between 18 and 30 years old in good health.

The DNA for the CDR3 is TGCAGTGCTAGAGCCAGTAGCGGGAGCGAGCAGTACTTC. It encodes CSARASSGSEQYF. This rearrangement joins TRBV20-1 to TRBJ2-7, with 9 positions matching TRBD2. Per germline, CDR1 DFQATT and CDR2 SNEGSKA (reference sequence). V shed 1 base and J 6 bases; nucleotides not matched to a gene: 4. This CDR3 region has 13 residues.

This sequence joins TRBV28 and TRBJ2-3, with TRBD2 as a possible D gene (9 bases). V lost 4 bases, J lost 1 base, and 15 bases lay in between. The CDR3 covers 16 residues. Germline assignment: CDR1 MDHEN and CDR2 SYDVKM. CDR3 in DNA: TGTGCCAGCAGTTCGCTAGCGGGACAGGGCACAGATACGCAGTATTTT. The encoded protein is CASSSLAGQGTDTQYF. The entire variable domain, with the rest obtained from reference TRBV28 and TRBJ2-3, is as follows: DVKVTQSSRYLVKRTGEKVFLECVQDMDHENMFWYRQDPGLGLRLIYFSYDVKMKEKGDIPEGYSVSREKKERFSLILESASTNQTSMYLCASSSLAGQGTDTQYFGPGTRLTVL.

This clonotype was seen only a few times. The chain joins TRBV6-2 or TRBV6-3 to TRBJ2-5; 7 bases agree with TRBD2. The J segment lost 11 bases and the V segment lost 9 bases, leaving 9 bases of the junction unmatched. Germline CDR1 and CDR2: MNHEY and SVGEGT. The CDR3 consists of 11 residues. CDR3 amino acids: CARGSGREQYF. CDR3 nucleotide sequence: TGTGCCAGGGGGTCAGGGCGGGAGCAGTACTTC.

The V gene is TRBV4-1, the J gene TRBJ1-6; weak D call: TRBD1 (6 bases). The germline V gene has CDR1 MGHRA and CDR2 YSYEKL. Trimming shortened V by 6 bases and J by 7 bases, and 16 bases separated the two germline ends. The CDR3 loop spans 15 amino acids. CDR3 sequence reads: CASSSGGQTNSPLHF. The CDR3 DNA follows: TGCGCCAGCAGTAGTGGAGGACAGACGAATTCACCCCTCCACTTT.

J is TRBJ1-2 and V is TRBV29-1; D call uncertain. V dropped 4 bases and J dropped 2 bases, with 11 bases sitting between them. This CDR3 region has 13 residues. In germline, CDR1 is SQVTM, CDR2 ANQGSEA. This CDR3 is CSVGLVGNYGYTF. For the CDR3, the DNA is TGCAGCGTTGGGTTAGTAGGGAACTATGGCTACACCTTC.

The chain carries TRBV5-1 and TRBJ2-1, with 7 bases that match TRBD1. The germline CDR1 and CDR2 sequences are SGHRS and YFSETQ. The CDR3 contains 16 residues. Trimming took 0 bases from V and 5 from J; bases not matched to a gene: 8. The CDR3 coding sequence is TGCGCCAGCAGCTTGGGGGGAACGACAGGGAACAATGAGCAGTTCTTC. Translated, it gives CASSLGGTTGNNEQFF.

A note on this clonotype: This may be a read error, as it is one base from a much larger clone. The J gene is TRBJ2-4, the V gene TRBV20-1; D is unclear. Gene TRBJ2-7 matches the end of the DNA better, so the J call may be wrong. This CDR3 contains 15 residues. The germline V gene encodes CDR1 DFQATT and CDR2 SNEGSKA (reference sequence). DNA for the CDR3: TGCGGTGCTAGAGCGAGGACCCTACTATCCTACGAGCAGTACTTC. It specifies CGARARTLLSYEQYF.

At least ten counts were recorded for this clonotype. J is TRBJ2-3 and V is TRBV4-2; TRBD2 agrees at 8 bases. The CDR3 has 15 amino acids. Germline V CDR1 and CDR2: LGHNA, YNFKEQ. The ends lost 1 base at V and 2 bases at J; junction bases unmatched: 2. CDR3 residues: CASSQAGGPTDTQYF. The CDR3 DNA follows: TGTGCCAGCAGCCAAGCGGGAGGGCCCACAGATACGCAGTATTTT.

This clonotype was detected a few times. V gene TRBV12-3 or TRBV12-4 combines with J gene TRBJ2-3; 7 bases match TRBD2. J gave up 3 bases and V 9 bases, and 6 bases lay outside the gene matches. The CDR3 totals 13 residues. For the CDR3, the DNA is TGTGCCAGTACGAGCGGGAATACAGATACGCAGTATTTT. The encoded protein is CASTSGNTDTQYF.

This clonotype was counted at least ten times. The chain employs TRBV7-8 and TRBJ2-1, with 7 bases lining up with TRBD2. This CDR3 is built from 12 residues. The germline V gene has CDR1 SGHVS and CDR2 FQNEAQ. The trim removed 5 bases at V and 7 bases at J, leaving 2 bases unmatched. This chain's CDR3 is CASSRLANEQFF. In nucleotides, the CDR3 is TGTGCCAGCAGCCGACTAGCTAATGAGCAGTTCTTC.

This clonotype has a handful of counts. The V call is TRBV5-4, the J call TRBJ2-2; 8 nucleotides agree with TRBD1. The CDR3 loop spans 15 amino acids. J lost 1 base, V lost 5 bases, and 4 bases had no gene match. Germline V CDR1 and CDR2: SGHNT, YYREEE (reference sequence). In DNA form, the CDR3 reads TGTGCCAGCAGGCCCGGGACAGGGAACACCGGGGAGCTGTTTTTT. Protein sequence: CASRPGTGNTGELFF.

Many counts were recorded for this clonotype. The V and J genes are TRBV7-2 and TRBJ1-1; no definite D call. Trimming shortened V by 3 bases and J by 5 bases, and 7 bases separated the two germline ends. The V gene's germline CDR1 is SGHTA and CDR2 FQGNSA. This CDR3 contains 12 residues. The CDR3 DNA sequence: TGTGCCAGCAGCTTTCGGGAAACTGAAGCTTTCTTT. Its protein product is CASSFRETEAFF. The whole variable domain, remainder taken from reference TRBV7-2 and TRBJ1-1, is GAGVSQSPSNKVTEKGKDVELRCDPISGHTALYWYRQSLGQGLEFLIYFQGNSAPDKSGLPSDRFSAERTGGSVSTLTIQRTQQEDSAVYLCASSFRETEAFFGQGTRLTVV.

This clonotype was recorded many times. The rearrangement uses TRBV5-1 and TRBJ1-2; weak D call: TRBD1 (5 bases). The CDR3 is 13 residues long. Germline lookup yields CDR1 SGHRS and CDR2 YFSETQ. Trimming cost V 0 bases and J 4 bases, with 7 bases left between them. The CDR3 is CASSLDTGYGYTF. The CDR3 DNA is TGCGCCAGCAGCTTGGATACAGGCTATGGCTACACCTTC.

This clonotype was seen a handful of times. The chain combines TRBV4-1 with TRBJ1-5, with D perhaps matching TRBD1 (5 bases). The V gene's germline CDR1 is MGHRA and CDR2 YSYEKL. This CDR3 has 14 residues. V shed 0 bases and J shed 4 bases, with 7 bases lying between them. Here the CDR3 DNA reads TGCGCCAGCAGCCAAGACAACAGGAATCAGCCCCAGCATTTT. The encoded protein is CASSQDNRNQPQHF.

This clonotype was observed a handful of times. The V and J genes are TRBV12-3 or TRBV12-4 and TRBJ2-3; D is uncertain. Between the trimmed V and J ends, which lost 8 bases and 2 bases, there was a span of 14 bases. There are 14 residues in the CDR3. CDR3 DNA sequence: TGTGCCAGCGGACGGATCTACAACACAGATACGCAGTATTTT. This gives the protein CASGRIYNTDTQYF.

V usage is TRBV4-3 and J usage is TRBJ2-7; D not resolved. Looked up from germline, CDR1 is LGHNA and CDR2 is YSLEER. The length of the CDR3 is 14 residues. V dropped 1 base and J dropped 3 bases, with 10 bases sitting between them. As DNA, the CDR3 is TGCGCCAGCAGCCAAGTGGTTGGGAACTACGAGCAGTACTTC. Residues: CASSQVVGNYEQYF.

The chain is built from TRBV11-2 and TRBJ1-2; no firm D call. Trimming removed 1 base at V and 7 bases at J, with 13 bases between. This CDR3 has 14 residues. Germline CDR1 is SGHAT and CDR2 is FQNNGV. The CDR3 DNA is TGTGCCAGCAGCTTAGTTTCAGGTTGGCGTGGCTACACCTTC. This sequence encodes CASSLVSGWRGYTF.

This clonotype was seen a handful of times. The genes are TRBV20-1 and TRBJ2-3; 7 bases line up with TRBD2. Germline CDR1 and CDR2: DFQATT and SNEGSKA (reference sequence). Trimming at V came to 1 base and at J to 9 bases, leaving 19 bases not matched to a gene. The CDR3 runs to 17 residues. CDR3 protein: CSARAPPSSGLMGTQYF. The CDR3 region has the DNA TGCAGTGCTAGAGCTCCCCCTTCTAGCGGTCTGATGGGGACGCAGTATTTT.